This paragraph covers one T cell receptor beta chain sequence. As originally analysed: Reference gene primer amplification gave estimated nucleated cell counts. Generated by immunoSEQ multiplex PCR, the TCRdb table keeps only in-frame clones and is missing some. The D gene and trimming were derived from the DNA, and the V and J assignments and clone size from that table. The sample includes more than 110,000 clones, more than 75% of them seen just once. The data originate from a study of blood T cell repertoires in COVID-19. Study-level background: Acute and convalescent COVID-19 specimens originated in the United States, Italy and Spain. T cells, B-cell-depleted T cells, or PBMCs supplied cDNA or gDNA.

CDR3 length: 15 residues. Looked up from germline, CDR1 is MNHEY and CDR2 is SVGEGT. V shed 2 bases and J shed 7 bases, with 15 bases lying between them. V gene TRBV6-2 or TRBV6-3 combines with J gene TRBJ1-5; a weak D match, TRBD1 (5 bases). The material sequenced was peripheral blood. This receptor was taken from a human donor in a cohort sampled during active COVID-19. The CDR3 region has the DNA TGTGCCAGCAGTTACCGGGGTCCGGGGGACCAGCCCCAGCATTTT. Encoded protein: CASSYRGPGDQPQHF.